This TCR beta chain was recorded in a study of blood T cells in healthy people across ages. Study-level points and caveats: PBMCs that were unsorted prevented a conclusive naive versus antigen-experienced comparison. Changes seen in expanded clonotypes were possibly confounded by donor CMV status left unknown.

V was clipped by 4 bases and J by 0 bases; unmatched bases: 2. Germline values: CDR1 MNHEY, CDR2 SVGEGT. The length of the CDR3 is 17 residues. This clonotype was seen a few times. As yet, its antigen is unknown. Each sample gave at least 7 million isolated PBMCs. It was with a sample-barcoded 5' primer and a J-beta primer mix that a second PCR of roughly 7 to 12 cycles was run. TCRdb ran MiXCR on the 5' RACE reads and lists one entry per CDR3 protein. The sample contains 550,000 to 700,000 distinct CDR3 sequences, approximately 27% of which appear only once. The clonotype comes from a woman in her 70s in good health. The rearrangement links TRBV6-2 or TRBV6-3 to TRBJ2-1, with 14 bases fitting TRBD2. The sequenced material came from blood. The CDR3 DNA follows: TGTGCCAGCAGTTGGACTAGCGGGGGGTTCTCCTACAATGAGCAGTTCTTC. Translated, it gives CASSWTSGGFSYNEQFF.